This TCR beta chain was sequenced for a study of blood T cells in healthy people across ages. Caucasian individuals from Russia who were healthy and aged about 6 to 95 acted as donors. This clonotype was found many times. Germline lookup yields CDR1 SQVTM and CDR2 ANQGSEA. V was clipped by 6 bases and J by 8 bases; unmatched bases: 4. The CDR3 length is 13 residues. Sample-barcoded 5' priming and a J-beta primer mix drove a second PCR of 7 to 11 cycles. Each CDR3 protein gets one entry after TCRdb re-called the 5' RACE reads with MiXCR. The sample comprises 650,000 to 1,000,000 distinct CDR3 sequences, around 45% of which are singletons, and 15% to 20% rests with the top ten.

The sample comprised blood. This chain joins TRBV29-1 and TRBJ2-1, with 13 bases fitting TRBD2. The receptor was isolated from a man aged 80 or over in good health. CDR3 DNA sequence: TGCAGCGTCATGACTAGCGGGAGGTATGAGCAGTTCTTC. It codes for CSVMTSGRYEQFF.